The present entry profiles one T cell receptor (beta chain) with its context. The data were obtained in a study of identical twins. TCRdb reprocessed the 5' RACE reads with MiXCR, giving one entry per CDR3 protein. This sample carries fewer than 550,000 distinct CDR3 sequences, 13% to 15% of them seen once, and the ten largest clones take less than 0.5%. The same specimen was also included in a second study, on yellow fever vaccine responses in identical twins.

The sample was CD4+ T cells sorted from blood. The TCR originated in a woman aged 18 to 35 in good health.

The CDR3 protein is CASSKDPSGLSYNEQFF. In nucleotides, the CDR3 is TGTGCCAGCAGTAAAGACCCTAGCGGCCTCTCCTACAATGAGCAGTTCTTC. V and J are TRBV12-3 or TRBV12-4 and TRBJ2-1, with 7 positions matching TRBD2. The CDR3 contains 17 residues. V dropped 5 bases and J dropped 0; count of bases not matched to a gene: 10.